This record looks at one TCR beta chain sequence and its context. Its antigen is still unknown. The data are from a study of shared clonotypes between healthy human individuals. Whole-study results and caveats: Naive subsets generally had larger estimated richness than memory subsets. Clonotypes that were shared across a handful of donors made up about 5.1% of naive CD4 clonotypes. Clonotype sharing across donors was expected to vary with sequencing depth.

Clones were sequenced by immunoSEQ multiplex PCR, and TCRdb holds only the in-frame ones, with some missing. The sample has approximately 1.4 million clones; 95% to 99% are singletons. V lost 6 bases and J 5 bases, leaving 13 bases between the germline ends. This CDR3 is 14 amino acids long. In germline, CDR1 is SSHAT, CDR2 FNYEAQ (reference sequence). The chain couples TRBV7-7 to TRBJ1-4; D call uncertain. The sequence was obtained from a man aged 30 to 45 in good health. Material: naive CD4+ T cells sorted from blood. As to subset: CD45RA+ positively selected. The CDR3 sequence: CASREQSQNEKLFF. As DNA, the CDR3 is TGTGCCAGCAGAGAACAGAGCCAAAATGAAAAACTGTTTTTT.